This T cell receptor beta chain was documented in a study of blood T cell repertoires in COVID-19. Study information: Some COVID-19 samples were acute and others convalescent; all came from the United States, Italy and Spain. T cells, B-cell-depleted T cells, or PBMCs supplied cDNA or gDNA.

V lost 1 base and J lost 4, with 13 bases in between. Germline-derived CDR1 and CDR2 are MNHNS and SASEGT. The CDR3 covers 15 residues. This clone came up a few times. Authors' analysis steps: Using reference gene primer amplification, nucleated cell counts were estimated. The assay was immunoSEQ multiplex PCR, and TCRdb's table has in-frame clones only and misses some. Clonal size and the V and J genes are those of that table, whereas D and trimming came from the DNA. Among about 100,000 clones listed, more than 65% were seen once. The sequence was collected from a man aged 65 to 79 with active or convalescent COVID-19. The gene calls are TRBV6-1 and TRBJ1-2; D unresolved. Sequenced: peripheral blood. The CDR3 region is CASSEDSPAIYGYTF. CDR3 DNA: TGTGCCAGCAGTGAAGACAGTCCCGCGATCTATGGCTACACCTTC.